Presented here are 5 T cell receptor beta chains from one specimen sequenced in a study of response to subunit inactivated influenza vaccine. TCRdb independently ran MiXCR on the RT-PCR reads; one entry per CDR3 protein. This sample has fewer than 600,000 distinct CDR3 sequences; under 8.5% occur once, and the top ten carry around 14%. Sequencing was performed on PBMCs from blood, taken around 25 months after vaccination. Receptors were obtained from a man aged 50 to 75 who received an inactivated influenza vaccine.

This clonotype was detected a few times. This chain uses TRBV12-3 or TRBV12-4 with TRBJ1-5; 9 positions match TRBD1. This CDR3 is 17 amino acids long. The ends lost 7 bases at V and 4 bases at J; junction bases unmatched: 14. This CDR3 is CASITQGARGYNQPQHF. In DNA form, the CDR3 reads TGTGCCAGCATCACACAGGGGGCGCGGGGTTATAATCAGCCCCAGCATTTT.

This clonotype was found a few times. This chain connects TRBV4-1 to TRBJ1-5; perhaps TRBD1 as D (6 bases). Germline loops: CDR1 MGHRA, CDR2 YSYEKL. Trimming removed 4 bases from V and 4 bases from J, with 11 bases in between. The CDR3 is 14 amino acids. CDR3 bases: TGCGCCAGCAGCCCGAATCAGGGGAATCAGCCCCAGCATTTT. Translated, it gives CASSPNQGNQPQHF.

The V call is TRBV6-5, the J call TRBJ2-5, with a possible D match to TRBD2 (6 bases). Germline CDR1 MNHEY, CDR2 SVGAGI. V lost 4 bases and J 4 bases, leaving 13 bases between the germline ends. The CDR3 consists of 14 residues. CDR3 DNA sequence: TGTGCCAGCAGTTCGCATAGCGGTATAGAGACCCAGTACTTC. It encodes CASSSHSGIETQYF.

The table lists this clonotype with a few counts. This chain joins TRBV7-2 and TRBJ1-5; maybe TRBD1 (5 bases). Trimming removed 4 bases from V and 4 bases from J, with 14 bases in between. The CDR3 loop spans 15 amino acids. Germline loops: CDR1 SGHTA, CDR2 FQGNSA. The DNA of the CDR3 is TGTGCCAGCAGCTCTAGCTGGACACCAAATCAGCCCCAGCATTTT. Amino acid sequence: CASSSSWTPNQPQHF.

This clonotype came up many times. The chain uses TRBV29-1 and TRBJ2-5; possibly TRBD1 for D (6 bases). Trimming shortened V by 7 bases and J by 4 bases, and 13 bases separated the two germline ends. This CDR3 spans 12 amino acids. Germline V gene lookup returns CDR1 SQVTM and CDR2 ANQGSEA. As DNA, the CDR3 is TGCAGCGCCAGGGGTTCAAGAGAGACCCAGTACTTC. Its protein is CSARGSRETQYF.